This is a list of T cell receptor beta chains from one sample in a study of shared clonotypes between healthy human individuals. The data were produced by immunoSEQ multiplex PCR, yet TCRdb's version contains in-frame clones alone and is incomplete. The table lists around 2.1 million clones, 93% of them singletons. The sample comprised naive CD8+ T cells from PBMCs. The receptors here all came from a man between 18 and 29 years old in good health. Some clones in this sample may be carry-over from other donors' samples. Each CDR3 is given with its conserved first and last residue. The D gene is left open where the match is weak. A row's size may be missing; if present it is once, few, many or a size class.

V gene: TRBV27
clone size: NA
J gene: TRBJ2-7
D gene: NA
CDR3 protein: CASSLRYITPSYEQYF
CDR3 DNA: TGTGCCAGCAGTTTAAGGTACATCACCCCCTCCTACGAGCAGTACTTC

V gene: TRBV30
clone size: NA
J gene: TRBJ2-1
D gene: NA
CDR3 protein: CASSPGDNEQFF
CDR3 DNA: TGTGCCTCCAGTCCGGGGGACAATGAGCAGTTCTTC

V gene: TRBV25-1
clone size: NA
J gene: TRBJ1-2
D gene: NA
CDR3 protein: CASRGVQGRRNYGYTF
CDR3 DNA: TGTGCCAGCAGGGGAGTGCAGGGGAGGAGAAACTATGGCTACACCTTC

V gene: TRBV4-1
clone size: once
J gene: TRBJ1-1
D gene: NA
CDR3 protein: CASSLRDTWNTEAFF
CDR3 DNA: TGCGCCAGCAGCCTACGGGACACCTGGAACACTGAAGCTTTCTTT

V gene: TRBV9
clone size: NA
J gene: TRBJ2-7
D gene: TRBD2
CDR3 protein: CASSPQAGGIHEQYF
CDR3 DNA: TGTGCCAGCAGCCCTCAAGCGGGAGGGATCCACGAGCAGTACTTC

V gene: TRBV14
clone size: NA
J gene: TRBJ2-3
D gene: TRBD2
CDR3 protein: CASSQGLAGTDTQYF
CDR3 DNA: TGTGCCAGCAGCCAAGGGCTAGCGGGAACAGATACGCAGTATTTT

V gene: TRBV28
clone size: NA
J gene: TRBJ1-3
D gene: NA
CDR3 protein: CASSTWTESSGNTIYF
CDR3 DNA: TGTGCCAGCAGTACCTGGACAGAGAGCTCTGGAAACACCATATATTTT

V gene: TRBV5-1
clone size: NA
J gene: TRBJ2-7
D gene: TRBD2
CDR3 protein: CASSGTSGGSYEQYF
CDR3 DNA: TGCGCCAGCAGCGGGACTAGCGGGGGCTCCTACGAGCAGTACTTC

V gene: TRBV7-9
clone size: NA
J gene: TRBJ2-7
D gene: NA
CDR3 protein: CASSLPTASSYEQYF
CDR3 DNA: TGTGCCAGCAGCCTGCCGACTGCGAGCTCCTACGAGCAGTACTTC

V gene: TRBV7-2
clone size: NA
J gene: TRBJ2-1
D gene: TRBD1
CDR3 protein: CASSSGTGGLAGPYNEQFF
CDR3 DNA: TGTGCCAGCAGCTCTGGGACAGGAGGATTAGCAGGGCCCTACAATGAGCAGTTCTTC

V gene: TRBV27
clone size: NA
J gene: TRBJ2-6
D gene: NA
CDR3 protein: CASRVTVGANVLTF
CDR3 DNA: TGTGCCAGCAGGGTGACGGTTGGGGCCAACGTCCTGACTTTC

V gene: TRBV6-5
clone size: NA
J gene: TRBJ2-2
D gene: NA
CDR3 protein: CASSQGPTGELFF
CDR3 DNA: TGTGCCAGCAGTCAGGGACCCACCGGGGAGCTGTTTTTT

V gene: TRBV11-1
clone size: NA
J gene: TRBJ2-3
D gene: NA
CDR3 protein: CASSLDRTSTDTQYF
CDR3 DNA: TGTGCCAGCAGCTTAGACAGGACTAGCACAGATACGCAGTATTTT

V gene: TRBV28
clone size: NA
J gene: TRBJ2-6
D gene: NA
CDR3 protein: CASSFLVVRSGANVLTF
CDR3 DNA: TGTGCCAGCAGTTTTTTGGTCGTGCGTTCTGGGGCCAACGTCCTGACTTTC

V gene: TRBV27
clone size: NA
J gene: TRBJ2-5
D gene: TRBD1
CDR3 protein: CASKDHAGTVFQETQYF
CDR3 DNA: TGTGCCAGCAAGGACCACGCCGGGACAGTCTTCCAAGAGACCCAGTACTTC

V gene: TRBV7-9
clone size: NA
J gene: TRBJ2-3
D gene: NA
CDR3 protein: CASSAPRTLDSADTQYF
CDR3 DNA: TGTGCCAGCAGCGCCCCGAGAACCCTGGACAGCGCAGATACGCAGTATTTT

V gene: TRBV5-1
clone size: NA
J gene: TRBJ2-7
D gene: TRBD1
CDR3 protein: CASSSKQGLHYEQYF
CDR3 DNA: TGCGCCAGCAGCTCTAAACAGGGGTTACACTACGAGCAGTACTTC

V gene: TRBV5-4
clone size: NA
J gene: TRBJ2-7
D gene: NA
CDR3 protein: CASSHWERAPYEQYF
CDR3 DNA: TGTGCCAGCAGCCATTGGGAAAGGGCCCCCTACGAGCAGTACTTC

V gene: TRBV9
clone size: NA
J gene: TRBJ2-4
D gene: NA
CDR3 protein: CASNAGLAKNIQYF
CDR3 DNA: TGTGCCAGCAACGCAGGGTTGGCCAAAAACATTCAGTACTTC

V gene: TRBV27
clone size: NA
J gene: TRBJ2-7
D gene: NA
CDR3 protein: CASSLHGGTTSYEQYF
CDR3 DNA: TGTGCCAGCAGTTTACACGGTGGGACAACTTCCTACGAGCAGTACTTC

V gene: TRBV6-5
clone size: NA
J gene: TRBJ2-2
D gene: NA
CDR3 protein: CASRDTVSVGELFF
CDR3 DNA: TGTGCCAGTAGGGACACGGTCTCTGTGGGGGAGCTGTTTTTT

V gene: TRBV6-5
clone size: NA
J gene: TRBJ2-7
D gene: TRBD1
CDR3 protein: CASSPRTGGYAEQYF
CDR3 DNA: TGTGCCAGCAGTCCACGGACAGGGGGCTATGCCGAGCAGTACTTC

V gene: TRBV15
clone size: NA
J gene: TRBJ1-1
D gene: NA
CDR3 protein: CATSSGERTEAFF
CDR3 DNA: TGTGCCACCAGCAGCGGTGAAAGGACTGAAGCTTTCTTT

V gene: TRBV4-3
clone size: NA
J gene: TRBJ2-2
D gene: NA
CDR3 protein: CASSQDHGSTGELFF
CDR3 DNA: TGCGCCAGCAGCCAGGACCACGGGAGCACCGGGGAGCTGTTTTTT

V gene: TRBV15
clone size: once
J gene: TRBJ2-7
D gene: NA
CDR3 protein: CATSSSTRRDFEDSYEQYF
CDR3 DNA: TGTGCCACCAGCAGCTCAACAAGGCGGGACTTCGAGGACTCCTACGAGCAGTACTTC

V gene: TRBV29-1
clone size: NA
J gene: TRBJ2-1
D gene: NA
CDR3 protein: CSAGGGVTGTIEQFF
CDR3 DNA: TGCAGCGCTGGGGGCGGGGTAACAGGTACAATTGAGCAGTTCTTC

V gene: TRBV5-6
clone size: NA
J gene: TRBJ2-5
D gene: TRBD1
CDR3 protein: CASSLEQGEETQYF
CDR3 DNA: TGTGCCAGCAGCTTGGAGCAGGGGGAAGAGACCCAGTACTTC

V gene: TRBV7-9
clone size: NA
J gene: TRBJ2-1
D gene: NA
CDR3 protein: CASSLALWQGNEQFF
CDR3 DNA: TGTGCCAGCAGCTTAGCCCTCTGGCAGGGCAATGAGCAGTTCTTC

V gene: TRBV4-1
clone size: NA
J gene: TRBJ2-7
D gene: NA
CDR3 protein: CASSRVAGSPYEQYF
CDR3 DNA: TGCGCCAGCAGCCGGGTGGCAGGGTCACCCTACGAGCAGTACTTC

V gene: TRBV28
clone size: NA
J gene: TRBJ2-1
D gene: TRBD2
CDR3 protein: CASSPSGRAPEQFF
CDR3 DNA: TGTGCCAGCAGCCCTAGCGGGAGGGCCCCTGAGCAGTTCTTC

V gene: TRBV7-6
clone size: NA
J gene: TRBJ1-4
D gene: TRBD1
CDR3 protein: CASSGSRGTNEKLFF
CDR3 DNA: TGTGCCAGCAGCGGCAGCAGGGGGACTAATGAAAAACTGTTTTTT

V gene: TRBV11-2
clone size: NA
J gene: TRBJ2-7
D gene: NA
CDR3 protein: CASSSASSPQQYF
CDR3 DNA: TGTGCCAGCAGCTCGGCTAGCTCCCCCCAGCAGTACTTC

V gene: TRBV9
clone size: NA
J gene: TRBJ2-2
D gene: NA
CDR3 protein: CASSVGGTVGELFF
CDR3 DNA: TGTGCCAGCAGCGTAGGGGGAACTGTCGGGGAGCTGTTTTTT

V gene: TRBV19
clone size: NA
J gene: TRBJ2-1
D gene: TRBD1
CDR3 protein: CASSIEPRQGTEQFF
CDR3 DNA: TGTGCCAGTAGTATAGAACCTCGACAGGGCACTGAGCAGTTCTTC

V gene: TRBV7-6
clone size: NA
J gene: TRBJ2-7
D gene: TRBD2
CDR3 protein: CASSGGTSGIVEQYF
CDR3 DNA: TGTGCCAGCAGCGGGGGGACTAGCGGGATTGTAGAGCAGTACTTC

V gene: TRBV2
clone size: NA
J gene: TRBJ2-3
D gene: TRBD2
CDR3 protein: CASSRGVGTDTQYF
CDR3 DNA: TGTGCCAGCAGTCGGGGGGTGGGCACAGATACGCAGTATTTT

V gene: TRBV5-8
clone size: NA
J gene: TRBJ2-3
D gene: TRBD1
CDR3 protein: CASSTGQAQSTDTQYF
CDR3 DNA: TGTGCCAGCAGCACTGGACAGGCCCAAAGCACAGATACGCAGTATTTT

V gene: TRBV11-3
clone size: NA
J gene: TRBJ2-7
D gene: NA
CDR3 protein: CASSLVGAPSYEQYF
CDR3 DNA: TGTGCCAGCAGCTTAGTCGGGGCCCCCTCCTACGAGCAGTACTTC

V gene: TRBV11-2
clone size: NA
J gene: TRBJ2-7
D gene: TRBD1
CDR3 protein: CASSLAVLQGAYEQYF
CDR3 DNA: TGTGCCAGCAGCTTAGCAGTCCTACAGGGGGCCTACGAGCAGTACTTC

V gene: TRBV5-1
clone size: NA
J gene: TRBJ2-7
D gene: NA
CDR3 protein: CASSLVPGEIYEQYF
CDR3 DNA: TGCGCCAGCAGCTTGGTTCCGGGAGAAATCTACGAGCAGTACTTC

V gene: TRBV19
clone size: NA
J gene: TRBJ2-5
D gene: NA
CDR3 protein: CASSMDTEETQYF
CDR3 DNA: TGTGCCAGTAGTATGGACACAGAAGAGACCCAGTACTTC

V gene: TRBV5-1
clone size: NA
J gene: TRBJ2-1
D gene: TRBD2
CDR3 protein: CASSLAGLANEQFF
CDR3 DNA: TGCGCCAGCAGCTTGGCCGGACTAGCGAATGAGCAGTTCTTC

V gene: TRBV30
clone size: NA
J gene: TRBJ1-4
D gene: NA
CDR3 protein: CAWSVLVSRREKLFF
CDR3 DNA: TGTGCCTGGAGTGTACTTGTCTCTCGGCGTGAAAAACTGTTTTTT

V gene: TRBV7-9
clone size: NA
J gene: TRBJ2-2
D gene: NA
CDR3 protein: CASSFPPGTPNTGELFF
CDR3 DNA: TGTGCCAGCAGTTTCCCTCCCGGGACACCCAACACCGGGGAGCTGTTTTTT

V gene: TRBV10-3
clone size: NA
J gene: TRBJ2-3
D gene: NA
CDR3 protein: CAISESGSGASTDTQYF
CDR3 DNA: TGTGCCATCAGTGAGTCGGGGAGCGGAGCAAGCACAGATACGCAGTATTTT

V gene: TRBV11-2
clone size: NA
J gene: TRBJ2-5
D gene: NA
CDR3 protein: CASSRRPRGQETQYF
CDR3 DNA: TGTGCCAGCAGCCGAAGGCCGAGGGGGCAAGAGACCCAGTACTTC

V gene: TRBV27
clone size: NA
J gene: TRBJ2-7
D gene: TRBD2
CDR3 protein: CASRRTSGPYEQYF
CDR3 DNA: TGTGCCAGCAGGAGGACTAGCGGCCCCTACGAGCAGTACTTC

V gene: TRBV4-3
clone size: NA
J gene: TRBJ2-7
D gene: TRBD2
CDR3 protein: CASSQLAGGPYEQYF
CDR3 DNA: TGCGCCAGCAGCCAACTAGCGGGAGGCCCCTACGAGCAGTACTTC

V gene: TRBV5-8
clone size: NA
J gene: TRBJ2-3
D gene: TRBD1
CDR3 protein: CASSSGQGKADTQYF
CDR3 DNA: TGTGCCAGCAGCTCCGGACAGGGCAAGGCAGATACGCAGTATTTT

V gene: TRBV27
clone size: NA
J gene: TRBJ2-7
D gene: NA
CDR3 protein: CASSLPRTDGSPNEQYF
CDR3 DNA: TGTGCCAGCAGTTTACCGCGGACGGACGGATCTCCGAACGAGCAGTACTTC

V gene: TRBV7-6
clone size: NA
J gene: TRBJ2-7
D gene: TRBD1
CDR3 protein: CASSLARGTGIYEQYF
CDR3 DNA: TGTGCCAGCAGCTTAGCGCGAGGGACAGGGATCTACGAGCAGTACTTC

V gene: TRBV5-1
clone size: NA
J gene: TRBJ2-7
D gene: TRBD1
CDR3 protein: CASSLDRGDEQYF
CDR3 DNA: TGCGCCAGCAGCCTAGACAGGGGGGACGAGCAGTACTTC

V gene: TRBV27
clone size: NA
J gene: TRBJ1-5
D gene: NA
CDR3 protein: CASSPFSGSNQPQHF
CDR3 DNA: TGTGCCAGCAGTCCCTTCTCAGGGAGCAATCAGCCCCAGCATTTT

V gene: TRBV6-5
clone size: NA
J gene: TRBJ1-1
D gene: NA
CDR3 protein: CASSYPDENTEAFF
CDR3 DNA: TGTGCCAGCAGTTACCCTGACGAGAACACTGAAGCTTTCTTT

V gene: TRBV2
clone size: NA
J gene: TRBJ2-3
D gene: TRBD2
CDR3 protein: CASFGTSGISTDTQYF
CDR3 DNA: TGTGCCAGCTTCGGGACTAGCGGGATAAGCACAGATACGCAGTATTTT

V gene: TRBV27
clone size: once
J gene: TRBJ2-1
D gene: NA
CDR3 protein: CASSQHIKTGNEQFF
CDR3 DNA: TGTGCCAGCAGTCAACACATAAAGACTGGGAATGAGCAGTTCTTC

V gene: TRBV7-9
clone size: once
J gene: TRBJ2-7
D gene: NA
CDR3 protein: CASSLQGTIYEQYF
CDR3 DNA: TGTGCCAGCAGCTTACAGGGGACTATTTACGAGCAGTACTTC